This passage covers 29 T cell receptor beta chains from one sample sequenced in a study of blood T cell repertoires in COVID-19. This table comes from immunoSEQ multiplex PCR, and its TCRdb copy is limited to in-frame clones, with some not included. The sample lists roughly 180,000 clones; around four fifths were seen once. Sequenced: PBMCs or T cells enriched from blood (not recorded which). The receptors come from a woman in her forties or fifties in a cohort exposed to, infected with or recovered from COVID-19 (not recorded which).

In its sample, this clone was seen many times. Other DNA sequences within the sample encode an identical CDR3. The gene calls are TRBV19 and TRBJ2-1; 11 bases align to TRBD2. The CDR3 length is 15 residues. The germline gives CDR1 LNHDA, CDR2 SQIVND (reference sequence). V was pared by 8 bases and J by 0 bases, with 3 bases of the junction left unmatched. In nucleotides, the CDR3 is TGTGCCAGTCGGACTAGCGGGCCCTCCTACAATGAGCAGTTCTTC. Protein product: CASRTSGPSYNEQFF. Filled out from reference TRBV19 and TRBJ2-1, the complete variable domain reads DGGITQSPKYLFRKEGQNVTLSCEQNLNHDAMYWYRQDPGQGLRLIYYSQIVNDFQKGDIAEGYSVSREKKESFPLTVTSAQKNPTAFYLCASRTSGPSYNEQFFGPGTRLTVL.

The chain employs TRBV30 and TRBJ2-2; no clear D. This CDR3 has 11 amino acids. V shed 4 bases and J shed 7 bases, with 7 bases lying between them. Germline V gene data show CDR1 as GTSNPN and CDR2 as SVGIG (reference sequence). As DNA, the CDR3 is TGTGCCTGGAACGCAGGCGGGGAGCTGTTTTTT. Translation gives CAWNAGGELFF.

V usage is TRBV28 and J usage is TRBJ2-5, with a weak D call TRBD2 (5 bases). CDR1 is MDHEN and CDR2 is SYDVKM in the germline V gene. CDR3 length: 12 amino acids. Trimming pared 9 bases from V and 5 bases from J, leaving 13 bases between. DNA for the CDR3: TGTGCCAGTCGGGGTCCCGGGGAGACCCAGTACTTC. Its translation is CASRGPGETQYF.

The chain links TRBV10-3 to TRBJ2-6, with 8 positions matching TRBD2. Looked up from germline, CDR1 is ENHRY and CDR2 is SYGVKD. This CDR3 has 20 amino acids. The junction had 15 bases not matched to a gene; V was cut back by 2 bases and J by 3 bases. DNA of the CDR3: TGTGCCATCAGTGAGCTTGATAGCGGGGACCCCTCTGTTGGGGCCAACGTCCTGACTTTC. This gives the protein CAISELDSGDPSVGANVLTF.

The rearrangement uses TRBV16 and TRBJ2-5; 7 nucleotides align to TRBD2. The CDR3 is 14 residues long. Germline V gene data show CDR1 as KGHSY and CDR2 as FQNENV. Trimming at V came to 0 bases and at J to 5 bases, leaving 3 bases not matched to a gene. The CDR3 nucleotides are TGTGCCAGCAGCCAATCTCGGGGGGATGAGACCCAGTACTTC. Translated: CASSQSRGDETQYF.

Written as DNA, the CDR3 is TGTGCCAGCAGTGAATCCGGACACCGTTCTAACTATGGCTACACCTTC. The encoded protein is CASSESGHRSNYGYTF. The chain combines TRBV25-1 with TRBJ1-2, with a tentative D call TRBD1 (5 bases). Germline V CDR1 and CDR2: MGHDK, SYGVNS. Trimming took off 1 base at V and 0 bases at J, with 12 bases between the two ends. The CDR3 is 16 residues long.

This chain connects TRBV30 to TRBJ1-2; D unclear. Germline V lookup: CDR1 GTSNPN, CDR2 SVGIG (reference sequence). Deletions cut 5 bases from V and 2 bases from J, with 15 bases between. This CDR3 contains 14 residues. The chain's CDR3 is CAWAGEFPNYGYTF. The CDR3 DNA follows: TGTGCCTGGGCCGGGGAGTTCCCCAACTATGGCTACACCTTC.

This chain links TRBV24-1 with TRBJ1-2, with unresolved D. The CDR3 length is 11 residues. The ends were cut back, 4 bases at V and 8 bases at J, with 7 bases in the middle. Germline CDR1 KGHDR, CDR2 SFDVKD. The chain's CDR3 is CATSEGRGYTF. In DNA form, the CDR3 reads TGTGCCACCAGTGAGGGCCGAGGCTACACCTTC.

This chain connects TRBV7-8 to TRBJ1-4, with 9 bases lining up with TRBD1. This CDR3 has 16 amino acids. V shed 1 base and J 8 bases; nucleotides not matched to a gene: 8. Germline V gene lookup returns CDR1 SGHVS and CDR2 FQNEAQ. The CDR3 nucleotides read TGTGCCAGCAGCTTAGACCTGGGACAGGGTGAAGAAAAACTGTTTTTT. Translating gives CASSLDLGQGEEKLFF.

The chain combines TRBV28 with TRBJ1-1; no definite D call. Looked up from germline, CDR1 is MDHEN and CDR2 is SYDVKM. The CDR3 is 13 residues long. Trimming removed 7 bases from V and 0 bases from J, with 9 bases in between. The CDR3 DNA sequence: TGTGCCAGCATTAGAACTCTGAACACTGAAGCTTTCTTT. This translates into CASIRTLNTEAFF.

J is TRBJ2-3 and V is TRBV7-2; 9 positions match TRBD1. The CDR3 totals 12 residues. Germline CDR1 SGHTA, CDR2 FQGNSA. The J segment lost 4 bases and the V segment lost 8 bases, leaving 1 base of the junction unmatched. The CDR3 nucleotides read TGTGCCAGCGGGGACAGGGCAGATACGCAGTATTTT. It yields the protein CASGDRADTQYF.

J is TRBJ1-4 and V is TRBV28, with 10 bases aligning to TRBD1. Germline V lookup: CDR1 MDHEN, CDR2 SYDVKM. Unmatched junction bases numbered 9, after V lost 5 bases and J lost 3 bases. The CDR3 sequence is 17 residues long. CDR3: CASSTRTGGYANEKLFF. CDR3 nucleotide sequence: TGTGCCAGCAGTACCCGGACAGGGGGTTACGCTAATGAAAAACTGTTTTTT.

V gene TRBV30 combines with J gene TRBJ1-5; D is unclear. CDR1 GTSNPN and CDR2 SVGIG come from the germline V gene (reference sequence). Between the trimmed V and J ends, which lost 1 base and 5 bases, there was a span of 9 bases. The CDR3 has 13 amino acids. In DNA form, the CDR3 reads TGTGCCTGGAGTGAGGACGGGGATCAGCCCCAGCATTTT. Protein sequence: CAWSEDGDQPQHF. The full variable domain, rest sourced from reference TRBV30 and TRBJ1-5, is SQTIHQWPATLVQPVGSPLSLECTVEGTSNPNLYWYRQAAGRGLQLLFYSVGIGQISSEVPQNLSASRPQDRQFILSSKKLLLSDSGFYLCAWSEDGDQPQHFGDGTRLSIL.

The V gene is TRBV28, the J gene TRBJ2-3; unclear D gene. V lost 4 bases and J lost 2, with 7 bases in between. Looked up from germline, CDR1 is MDHEN and CDR2 is SYDVKM. The CDR3 is 13 residues long. The CDR3 nucleotides are TGTGCCAGCAGTTCCCCGTCCACAGATACGCAGTATTTT. It translates to CASSSPSTDTQYF.

CDR3 in DNA: TGTGCCAGTAGTCCGAGTTACGGGAGCACTTACAATGAGCAGTTCTTC. Amino acids: CASSPSYGSTYNEQFF. The rearrangement links TRBV19 to TRBJ2-1, with D possibly matching TRBD2 (6 bases). From germline, CDR1 is LNHDA and CDR2 SQIVND (reference sequence). V lost 5 bases and J 4 bases, leaving 18 bases between the germline ends. This CDR3 comprises 16 residues.

The chain links TRBV11-2 to TRBJ2-4; TRBD1 might be the D (5 bases). The CDR3 totals 15 residues. Trimming took off 1 base at V and 0 bases at J, with 7 bases between the two ends. Germline-derived CDR1 and CDR2 are SGHAT and FQNNGV. CDR3 DNA: TGTGCCAGCAGCTTAGGACAGTTAGCCAAAAACATTCAGTACTTC. It yields the protein CASSLGQLAKNIQYF. The variable domain in full, completed from reference TRBV11-2 and TRBJ2-4, reads EAGVAQSPRYKIIEKRQSVAFWCNPISGHATLYWYQQILGQGPKLLIQFQNNGVVDDSQLPKDRFSAERLKGVDSTLKIQPAKLEDSAVYLCASSLGQLAKNIQYFGAGTRLSVL.

The chain recombines TRBV7-9 with TRBJ1-1; D gene uncertain. The length of the CDR3 is 12 residues. CDR1 is SEHNR and CDR2 is FQNEAQ in the germline V gene (reference sequence). V lost 5 bases, J lost 4 bases, and 8 bases lay in between. In nucleotides, the CDR3 is TGTGCCAGCAGCCACGGGTCCACTGAAGCTTTCTTT. Translation: CASSHGSTEAFF.

For the CDR3, the DNA is TGTGCCAGCAGCTTAGCAATGACAGGGGCAGATACGCAGTATTTT. This encodes CASSLAMTGADTQYF. The rearrangement links TRBV7-9 to TRBJ2-3, with 8 bases matching TRBD1. Germline lookup yields CDR1 SEHNR and CDR2 FQNEAQ (reference sequence). Trimming removed 0 bases from V and 4 bases from J; junction bases left unmatched: 3. CDR3 size: 15 residues.

The V and J genes are TRBV6-5 and TRBJ1-2; 9 bases line up with TRBD1. V was clipped by 2 bases and J by 8 bases; unmatched bases: 9. Germline V lookup: CDR1 MNHEY, CDR2 SVGAGI. The length of the CDR3 is 15 residues. CDR3: CASSYTTGGLEGYTF. In DNA, the CDR3 is TGTGCCAGCAGTTACACTACAGGGGGCCTTGAGGGCTACACCTTC.

V and J are TRBV28 and TRBJ2-2, with D perhaps matching TRBD2 (5 bases). The CDR3 has 14 residues. Germline CDR1 MDHEN, CDR2 SYDVKM. Trimming took 6 bases from V and 7 from J, leaving 15 bases between them. In DNA, the CDR3 is TGTGCCAGCAGAAGGCGGCCACGGGACGGGGAGCTGTTTTTT. Amino acid sequence: CASRRRPRDGELFF.

V usage is TRBV3-1 (or the pseudogene TRBV3-2) and J usage is TRBJ1-1; D perhaps matches TRBD1 (6 bases). V shed 1 base and J shed 5 bases, with 11 bases lying between them. The germline V gene has CDR1 LGHDT and CDR2 YNNKEL (reference sequence). The CDR3 sequence is 14 residues long. Here the CDR3 DNA reads TGTGCCAGCAGCCAAGGGGGGCGGCGAACTGAAGCTTTCTTT. As protein: CASSQGGRRTEAFF.

The CDR3: CASRPGTGVNEQYF. Written as DNA, the CDR3 is TGTGCCAGCAGGCCCGGGACAGGGGTTAATGAGCAGTACTTC. This sequence joins TRBV2 and TRBJ2-7; TRBD1 matches at 10 bases. The J segment lost 7 bases and the V segment lost 6 bases, leaving 9 bases of the junction unmatched. This CDR3 comprises 14 residues. Germline V gene data show CDR1 as SNHLY and CDR2 as FYNNEI.

The rearrangement uses TRBV7-2 and TRBJ2-7; 8 bases fit TRBD1. CDR1 and CDR2 from the germline V gene are SGHTA and FQGNSA. The length of the CDR3 is 14 residues. With V trimmed by 3 bases and J by 4 bases, 5 bases remained unmatched. As DNA, the CDR3 is TGTGCCAGCAGCTTTTTCCAGGGGGCATACGAGCAGTACTTC. This translates into CASSFFQGAYEQYF.

This chain connects TRBV2 to TRBJ2-2, with a weak D call TRBD1 (6 bases). The ends were cut back, 4 bases at V and 7 bases at J, with 13 bases in the middle. The CDR3 has 14 amino acids. CDR1 is SNHLY and CDR2 is FYNNEI in the germline V gene. CDR3 protein: CASSGGPSGGELFF. CDR3 in DNA: TGTGCCAGCAGTGGGGGGCCCTCAGGCGGGGAGCTGTTTTTT. Looking up the rest from reference TRBV2 and TRBJ2-2 gives the full variable domain: EPEVTQTPSHQVTQMGQEVILRCVPISNHLYFYWYRQILGQKVEFLVSFYNNEISEKSEIFDDQFSVERPDGSNFTLKIRSTKLEDSAMYFCASSGGPSGGELFFGEGSRLTVL.

The CDR3 nucleotides read TGTGCCAGCAGCCGATCATCATCGGGCACCGGGGAGCTGTTTTTT. This translates into CASSRSSSGTGELFF. V and J are TRBV3-1 (or the pseudogene TRBV3-2) and TRBJ2-2; no definite D call. The CDR3 runs 15 residues. Trimming took 4 bases from V and 4 from J, leaving 13 bases between them. Germline CDR1 is LGHDT and CDR2 is YNNKEL (reference sequence).

The V call is TRBV29-1, the J call TRBJ1-1, with D unresolved. The germline V gene encodes CDR1 SQVTM and CDR2 ANQGSEA. With 6 bases removed from V and 2 bases from J, the gap between germline ends came to 28 bases. This CDR3 has 18 residues. The CDR3, as DNA: TGCAGCGTCCTGCCCTACACCACCGCGGAGACCACCAACACTGAAGCTTTCTTT. Amino acids: CSVLPYTTAETTNTEAFF.

The chain joins TRBV19 to TRBJ1-6; D may be TRBD1 (6 bases). The germline CDR1 and CDR2 sequences are LNHDA and SQIVND (reference sequence). The V gene lost 5 bases and the J gene lost 9 bases, with 11 bases spanning the gap. The CDR3 has 13 amino acids. CDR3 in DNA: TGTGCCAGTAGTTACAGGGAGCGTTCACCCCTCCACTTT. Amino acid sequence: CASSYRERSPLHF.

The chain recombines TRBV5-4 with TRBJ2-3; a possible D gene is TRBD1 (6 bases). The germline V gene encodes CDR1 SGHNT and CDR2 YYREEE (reference sequence). The CDR3 covers 16 residues. The V end was cut by 3 bases, the J end by 0 bases, with 14 bases between. The CDR3 DNA reads TGTGCCAGCAGCTCCGGACAGATACCAAGCACAGATACGCAGTATTTT. Protein product: CASSSGQIPSTDTQYF.

The DNA of the CDR3 is TGTGCCAGCAGCTTGGGTAAGGGAGTCTACGAGCAGTACTTC. Encoded protein: CASSLGKGVYEQYF. V is TRBV5-4 and J is TRBJ2-7; the D gene is possibly TRBD2 (5 bases). Trimming removed 0 bases from V and 3 bases from J, with 10 bases in between. Germline lookup yields CDR1 SGHNT and CDR2 YYREEE (reference sequence). This CDR3 region has 14 residues.